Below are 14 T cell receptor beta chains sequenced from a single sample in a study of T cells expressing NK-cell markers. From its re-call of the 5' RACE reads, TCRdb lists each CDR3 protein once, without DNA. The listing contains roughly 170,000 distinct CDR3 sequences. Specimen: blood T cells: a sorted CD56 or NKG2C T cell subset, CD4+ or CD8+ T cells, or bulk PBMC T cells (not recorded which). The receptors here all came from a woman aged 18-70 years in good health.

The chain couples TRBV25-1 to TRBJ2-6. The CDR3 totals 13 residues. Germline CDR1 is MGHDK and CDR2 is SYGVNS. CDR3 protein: CASSGSGANVLTF.

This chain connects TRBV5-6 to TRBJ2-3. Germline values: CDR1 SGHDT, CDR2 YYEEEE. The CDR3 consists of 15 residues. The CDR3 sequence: CASSLGTASTDTQYF.

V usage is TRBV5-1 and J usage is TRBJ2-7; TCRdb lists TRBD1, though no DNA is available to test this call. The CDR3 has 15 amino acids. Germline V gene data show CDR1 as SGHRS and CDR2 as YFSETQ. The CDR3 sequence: CASSLGAQGGNEQYF.

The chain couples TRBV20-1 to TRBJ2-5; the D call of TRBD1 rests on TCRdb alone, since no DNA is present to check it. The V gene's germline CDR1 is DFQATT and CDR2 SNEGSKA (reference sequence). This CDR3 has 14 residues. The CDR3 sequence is CSAKGQGYLAAQYF.

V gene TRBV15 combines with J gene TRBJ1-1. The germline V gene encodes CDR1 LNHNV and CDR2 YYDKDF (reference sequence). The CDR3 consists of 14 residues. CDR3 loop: CATSKRDSSTEAFF.

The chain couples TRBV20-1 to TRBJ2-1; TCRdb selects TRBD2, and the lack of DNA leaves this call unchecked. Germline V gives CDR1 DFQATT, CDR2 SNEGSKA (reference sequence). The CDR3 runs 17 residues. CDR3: CSARGGTTSRPFNEQFF.

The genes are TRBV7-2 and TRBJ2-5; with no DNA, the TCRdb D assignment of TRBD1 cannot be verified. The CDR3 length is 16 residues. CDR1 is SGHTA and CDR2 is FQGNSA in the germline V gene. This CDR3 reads CASSPTIKAGAETQYF. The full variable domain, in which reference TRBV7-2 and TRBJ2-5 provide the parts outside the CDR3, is GAGVSQSPSNKVTEKGKDVELRCDPISGHTALYWYRQSLGQGLEFLIYFQGNSAPDKSGLPSDRFSAERTGGSVSTLTIQRTQQEDSAVYLCASSPTIKAGAETQYFGPGTRLLVL.

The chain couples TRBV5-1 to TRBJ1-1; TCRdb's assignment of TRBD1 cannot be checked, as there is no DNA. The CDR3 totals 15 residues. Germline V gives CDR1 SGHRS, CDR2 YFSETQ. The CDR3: CASSFSGAPNTEAFF.

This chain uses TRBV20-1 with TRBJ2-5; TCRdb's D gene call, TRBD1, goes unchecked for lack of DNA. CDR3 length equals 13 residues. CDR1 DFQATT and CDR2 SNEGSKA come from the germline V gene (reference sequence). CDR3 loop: CSASPRGRETQYF.

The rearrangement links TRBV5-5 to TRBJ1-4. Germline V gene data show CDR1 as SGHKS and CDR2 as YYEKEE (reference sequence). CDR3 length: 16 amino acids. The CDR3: CASSLYPSVGDEKLFF. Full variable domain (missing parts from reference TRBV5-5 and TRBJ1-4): DAGVTQSPTHLIKTRGQQVTLRCSPISGHKSVSWYQQVLGQGPQFIFQYYEKEERGRGNFPDRFSARQFPNYSSELNVNALLLGDSALYLCASSLYPSVGDEKLFFGSGTQLSVL.

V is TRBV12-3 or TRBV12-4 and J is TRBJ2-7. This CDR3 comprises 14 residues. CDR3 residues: CASSPWGATDEQYF.

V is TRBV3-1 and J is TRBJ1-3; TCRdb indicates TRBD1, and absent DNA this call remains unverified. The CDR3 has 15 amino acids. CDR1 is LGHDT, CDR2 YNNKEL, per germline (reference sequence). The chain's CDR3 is CASRQTGLSGNTIYF.

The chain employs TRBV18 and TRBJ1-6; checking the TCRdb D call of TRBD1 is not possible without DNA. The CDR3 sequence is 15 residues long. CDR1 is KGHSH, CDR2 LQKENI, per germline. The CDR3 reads CASSPPPGTNSPLHF.

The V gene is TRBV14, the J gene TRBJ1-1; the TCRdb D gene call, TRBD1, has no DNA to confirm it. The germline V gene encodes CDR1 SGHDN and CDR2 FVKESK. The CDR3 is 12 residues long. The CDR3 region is CASSQGHREAFF. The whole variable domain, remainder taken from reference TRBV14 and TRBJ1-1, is EAGVTQFPSHSVIEKGQTVTLRCDPISGHDNLYWYRRVMGKEIKFLLHFVKESKQDESGMPNNRFLAERTGGTYSTLKVQPAELEDSGVYFCASSQGHREAFFGQGTRLTVV.